The 3 T cell receptor beta chains reported below all come from one sample, sequenced in a study of T cells in Graves' hyperthyroidism and ophthalmopathy. Amplification of TCR beta CDR3 regions was performed using RNA transcripts as template. HTBI primers were the set used in a first-round RT-PCR of the TCR CDR3. TCRdb used MiXCR to reprocess the multiplex PCR reads, holding one entry per CDR3 protein. The sample consists of about 360,000 distinct CDR3 sequences, roughly 19% of them appearing once. The source material was blood. Receptors were obtained from a woman younger than 30 with Graves' hyperthyroidism.

This clonotype has at least ten counts. The V gene is TRBV12-3 or TRBV12-4, the J gene TRBJ1-3, with D maybe TRBD1 (5 bases). The CDR3 spans 15 residues. Deletions cut 6 bases from V and 0 bases from J, with 12 bases between. CDR3 sequence reads: CASRDTAISGNTIYF. CDR3 DNA: TGTGCCAGCAGGGACACAGCGATCTCTGGAAACACCATATATTTT.

This clonotype came up many times. The chain joins TRBV6-1 to TRBJ2-7, with 9 bases identical to TRBD1. CDR3 length: 13 residues. J gave up 7 bases and V 10 bases, and 11 bases lay outside the gene matches. Germline V lookup: CDR1 MNHNS, CDR2 SASEGT. The CDR3 nucleotides read TGTGCCATAATCGGACAGGGGCAAGATGAGCAGTACTTC. Residues: CAIIGQGQDEQYF.

This clonotype was found many times. This sequence joins TRBV30 and TRBJ2-7; 7 bases are shared with TRBD1. CDR1 GTSNPN and CDR2 SVGIG come from the germline V gene (reference sequence). J was trimmed by 2 bases and V by 5 bases; bases with no gene match: 3. This CDR3 has 12 amino acids. CDR3: CAWDRDPYEQYF. The CDR3 DNA is TGTGCCTGGGACAGGGACCCCTACGAGCAGTACTTC.